One sample yielded the 30 T cell receptor beta chains listed below, sequenced in a study of T-cell memory formation after mild COVID-19. TCRdb re-derived calls from the 5' RACE reads in MiXCR, one entry per CDR3 protein. The sample shows about 280,000 distinct CDR3 sequences, roughly 8.2% of them seen only once. The sample consisted of PBMCs or a T cell subset sorted from them (not recorded which). These TCRs come from a man aged 18 to 29 who had mild COVID-19 (a few samples of this study predate the infection). Cell type and time point are not known.

In this sample, this clonotype turned up a few times. V usage is TRBV7-2 and J usage is TRBJ2-2, with 10 nucleotides matching TRBD2. The germline V gene has CDR1 SGHTA and CDR2 FQGNSA. Germline trimming cut 0 bases from V and 4 bases from J; bases unmatched to any gene: 2. The CDR3 has 16 residues. The CDR3 DNA reads as TGTGCCAGCAGCTTAGCAGCGGGGGGGGCCACCGGGGAGCTGTTTTTT. Protein: CASSLAAGGATGELFF. The full variable domain, in which reference TRBV7-2 and TRBJ2-2 provide the parts outside the CDR3, is GAGVSQSPSNKVTEKGKDVELRCDPISGHTALYWYRQSLGQGLEFLIYFQGNSAPDKSGLPSDRFSAERTGGSVSTLTIQRTQQEDSAVYLCASSLAAGGATGELFFGEGSRLTVL.

This clonotype was counted between two and nine times. V gene TRBV5-1 combines with J gene TRBJ1-4; no reliable D call. V dropped 4 bases and J dropped 4 bases, with 8 bases sitting between them. This CDR3 is 13 amino acids long. Germline V gives CDR1 SGHRS, CDR2 YFSETQ. In DNA form, the CDR3 reads TGCGCCAGCAGCCCGGGGAGTAATGAAAAACTGTTTTTT. Translated: CASSPGSNEKLFF. Full variable domain (rest looked up from reference TRBV5-1 and TRBJ1-4): KAGVTQTPRYLIKTRGQQVTLSCSPISGHRSVSWYQQTPGQGLQFLFEYFSETQRNKGNFPGRFSGRQFSNSRSEMNVSTLELGDSALYLCASSPGSNEKLFFGSGTQLSVL.

CDR3 amino acids: CASREWGAGTDTQYF. In DNA, the CDR3 is TGTGCCAGCCGAGAATGGGGGGCCGGCACAGATACGCAGTATTTT. The chain joins TRBV7-9 to TRBJ2-3; D could derive from TRBD1 or TRBD2 (6 bases each). V lost 8 bases, J lost 1 base, and 16 bases lay in between. This CDR3 is built from 15 residues. CDR1 is SEHNR, CDR2 FQNEAQ, per germline (reference sequence).

This clonotype was observed a few times. This chain uses TRBV6-5 with TRBJ1-2; D is possibly TRBD1 (6 bases). With 0 bases removed from V and 0 bases from J, the gap between germline ends came to 14 bases. Germline V gene data show CDR1 as MNHEY and CDR2 as SVGAGI. The length of the CDR3 is 17 residues. The chain's CDR3 is CASSYSIQGAANYGYTF. The CDR3 nucleotides read TGTGCCAGCAGTTACTCGATACAGGGAGCCGCTAACTATGGCTACACCTTC.

This chain uses TRBV3-1 with TRBJ2-7, with D perhaps assigned TRBD1 or TRBD2 (5 bases each). The ends were cut back, 0 bases at V and 0 bases at J, with 18 bases in the middle. Germline V CDR1 and CDR2: LGHDT, YNNKEL (reference sequence). The CDR3 is 18 amino acids. CDR3 nucleotide sequence: TGTGCCAGCAGCCAAGAGGTTCGGGGCAGGAGTCACTCCTACGAGCAGTACTTC. Translating it yields CASSQEVRGRSHSYEQYF.

This clonotype was seen many times. This chain connects TRBV3-1 to TRBJ2-7; 7 nucleotides agree with TRBD2. The CDR3 has 15 residues. The germline CDR1 and CDR2 sequences are LGHDT and YNNKEL (reference sequence). Trimming took 4 bases from V and 1 from J; bases not matched to a gene: 7. The CDR3 sequence is CASSPFGGISYEQYF. CDR3 coding DNA: TGTGCCAGCAGCCCGTTCGGGGGGATTTCCTACGAGCAGTACTTC.

This clonotype was detected a few times. The chain links TRBV6-2 or TRBV6-3 to TRBJ1-5; TRBD1 might be the D (6 bases). Germline V gives CDR1 MNHEY, CDR2 SVGEGT. The V end was cut by 6 bases, the J end by 2 bases, with 11 bases between. This CDR3 is 14 amino acids long. The CDR3 protein is CASRPNRGNQPQHF. CDR3 sequence (DNA): TGTGCCAGCAGGCCAAACAGGGGCAATCAGCCCCAGCATTTT.

This clonotype was detected a few times. The rearrangement joins TRBV7-2 to TRBJ1-1; a weak D match, TRBD1 (6 bases). CDR3 size: 12 residues. Trimming cost V 6 bases and J 9 bases, with 14 bases left between them. CDR1 is SGHTA and CDR2 is FQGNSA in the germline V gene. Here the CDR3 DNA reads TGTGCCAGCAGTTTTGGGGACACCCAAGCTTTCTTT. Translated, it gives CASSFGDTQAFF.

The CDR3 reads CASSLFPGGNFRYNEQFF. CDR3 nucleotide sequence: TGTGCCAGCAGCCTATTCCCAGGGGGCAACTTTCGCTACAATGAGCAGTTCTTC. This chain links TRBV5-5 with TRBJ2-1, with 8 positions matching TRBD1. CDR3 length equals 18 residues. CDR1 and CDR2 from the germline V gene are SGHKS and YYEKEE (reference sequence). Losses at the gene ends were 4 bases for V and 3 bases for J; bases not matched to a gene: 15.

This clonotype was seen more than once but under ten times. The chain links TRBV12-3 or TRBV12-4 to TRBJ2-1; 9 bases agree with TRBD1. V lost 6 bases and J lost 3; bases outside the gene matches: 6. CDR3 length: 15 amino acids. CDR3 region: CASSEGQGLYNEQFF. CDR3 DNA: TGTGCCAGCAGCGAGGGACAGGGTCTCTACAATGAGCAGTTCTTC.

This chain uses TRBV12-3 or TRBV12-4 with TRBJ2-5; 8 nucleotides line up with TRBD1. Losses at the gene ends were 4 bases for V and 4 bases for J; bases not matched to a gene: 8. This CDR3 spans 15 amino acids. CDR3 DNA sequence: TGTGCCAGCAGTTCCGGACAGGGCGGAAGAGAGACCCAGTACTTC. It specifies CASSSGQGGRETQYF.

This chain joins TRBV21-1 and TRBJ1-2. TRBV21-1 is a known pseudogene. The CDR3 is 14 amino acids. The CDR3 region is CASSKEHPVYGYTF. The CDR3 DNA sequence: TGTGCCAGCAGCAAAGAACATCCAGTCTATGGCTACACCTTC.

This clonotype has ten or more counts. CDR3 in DNA: TGCGCCAGCAGACCCGGGACCGGCTTATTGCTGTTTTTT. Protein sequence: CASRPGTGLLLFF. The chain links TRBV5-1 to TRBJ2-2, with D possibly being TRBD1 or TRBD2 (5 bases each). In germline, CDR1 is SGHRS, CDR2 YFSETQ. Between the trimmed V and J ends, which lost 5 bases and 13 bases, there was a span of 18 bases. The CDR3 is made up of 13 amino acids.

This clonotype has at least ten counts. The gene calls are TRBV7-9 and TRBJ2-1; D not certain. This CDR3 has 14 amino acids. V dropped 4 bases and J dropped 4 bases, with 11 bases sitting between them. Germline V gene data show CDR1 as SEHNR and CDR2 as FQNEAQ (reference sequence). CDR3 nucleotides: TGTGCCAGCAGCTCCTCGCCCCTATACAATGAGCAGTTCTTC. Amino acids: CASSSSPLYNEQFF. Together with reference TRBV7-9 and TRBJ2-1, the CDR3 gives the full variable domain: DTGVSQNPRHKITKRGQNVTFRCDPISEHNRLYWYRQTLGQGPEFLTYFQNEAQLEKSRLLSDRFSAERPKGSFSTLEIQRTEQGDSAMYLCASSSSPLYNEQFFGPGTRLTVL.

V gene TRBV5-1 combines with J gene TRBJ2-2, with D possibly TRBD1 on 5 matching bases. V lost 4 bases to trimming and J lost 6 bases, with 19 bases between them. The CDR3 spans 16 residues. Germline values: CDR1 SGHRS, CDR2 YFSETQ. The CDR3 protein is CASSPRTHEGSGELFF. In nucleotides, the CDR3 is TGCGCCAGCAGCCCCAGGACACACGAAGGTTCCGGGGAGCTGTTTTTT. Looking up the rest from reference TRBV5-1 and TRBJ2-2 gives the full variable domain: KAGVTQTPRYLIKTRGQQVTLSCSPISGHRSVSWYQQTPGQGLQFLFEYFSETQRNKGNFPGRFSGRQFSNSRSEMNVSTLELGDSALYLCASSPRTHEGSGELFFGEGSRLTVL.

The chain has TRBV7-2 and TRBJ2-5, with 14 bases that match TRBD2. Germline V CDR1 and CDR2: SGHTA, FQGNSA. V trimming: 5 bases; J trimming: 2 bases; junction bases outside the gene matches: 7. The CDR3 loop spans 17 amino acids. In DNA form, the CDR3 reads TGTGCCAGCAGCACCGGGACTAGCGGGGGCCTGCAAGAGACCCAGTACTTC. Encoded protein: CASSTGTSGGLQETQYF.

The chain recombines TRBV4-1 with TRBJ1-1; weak D call: TRBD1 (6 bases). The CDR3 length is 13 residues. Germline assignment: CDR1 MGHRA and CDR2 YSYEKL. The V end was cut by 5 bases, the J end by 6 bases, with 13 bases between. CDR3 sequence (DNA): TGCGCCAGCAGCTTAGGGGACACCGCTGAAGCTTTCTTT. This gives the protein CASSLGDTAEAFF.

This clonotype was detected many times. The chain links TRBV10-3 to TRBJ1-5; D gene ambiguous. Germline assignment: CDR1 ENHRY and CDR2 SYGVKD. This CDR3 is 13 amino acids long. V was pared by 7 bases and J by 2 bases, with 9 bases between. The CDR3 loop is CAIKDGGNQPQHF. CDR3 nucleotide sequence: TGTGCCATCAAGGACGGAGGCAATCAGCCCCAGCATTTT.

This rearrangement joins TRBV15 to TRBJ1-1; 7 bases are a match to TRBD1. Germline V lookup: CDR1 LNHNV, CDR2 YYDKDF (reference sequence). With V trimmed by 3 bases and J by 4 bases, 5 bases remained unmatched. The CDR3 consists of 14 residues. For the CDR3, the DNA is TGTGCCACCAGCAGTGAATCAGGGGGCACTGAAGCTTTCTTT. This gives the protein CATSSESGGTEAFF.

This chain links TRBV28 with TRBJ2-1; 12 nucleotides line up with TRBD2. The CDR3 is made up of 15 amino acids. Germline loops: CDR1 MDHEN, CDR2 SYDVKM. The V segment lost 5 bases and the J segment 5 bases; nucleotides outside the gene matches: 4. DNA for the CDR3: TGTGCCAGCAGTCTAGCGGGGGGGCTCAACAATGAGCAGTTCTTC. This gives the protein CASSLAGGLNNEQFF.

CDR3 coding DNA: TGTGCCAGCGCTCGCTTGGAACAGTTCTTC. Its protein is CASARLEQFF. The chain links TRBV28 to TRBJ2-1; D gene unclear. The CDR3 runs 10 residues. Between the trimmed V and J ends, which lost 8 bases and 13 bases, there was a span of 12 bases. CDR1 MDHEN and CDR2 SYDVKM come from the germline V gene.

V and J are TRBV4-3 and TRBJ2-7; 7 bases are a match to TRBD2. Losses at the gene ends were 3 bases for V and 3 bases for J; bases not matched to a gene: 8. Germline assignment: CDR1 LGHNA and CDR2 YSLEER. There are 15 residues in the CDR3. The DNA of the CDR3 is TGCGCCAGCAGCCATGGTCGAGGGACTATCTACGAGCAGTACTTC. It translates to CASSHGRGTIYEQYF.

This clonotype was detected a few times. CDR3 coding DNA: TGCGCCAGCAGCTTGGATCAGGGGGCCGAGCAGTACTTC. Translated, it gives CASSLDQGAEQYF. J is TRBJ2-7 and V is TRBV5-1; 8 nucleotides match TRBD1. The germline gives CDR1 SGHRS, CDR2 YFSETQ. This CDR3 is built from 13 residues. Trimming took 0 bases from V and 6 from J; bases not matched to a gene: 2.

The chain employs TRBV10-2 and TRBJ2-7; 10 bases fit TRBD1. Germline V lookup: CDR1 WSHSY, CDR2 SAAADI. V shed 3 bases, J shed 2 bases, and the junction held 4 bases outside the gene matches. CDR3 length equals 15 residues. CDR3 coding DNA: TGCGCCAGCAGTGATCTGGGGACAGGGGCCTACGAGCAGTACTTC. Residues: CASSDLGTGAYEQYF.

V usage is TRBV20-1 and J usage is TRBJ2-5, with 7 nucleotides matching TRBD2. Germline CDR1 is DFQATT and CDR2 is SNEGSKA (reference sequence). Trimming cost V 3 bases and J 7 bases; bases outside gene matches: 5. The CDR3 spans 12 residues. CDR3 protein: CSASPQRGTQYF. CDR3 in DNA: TGCAGTGCTAGCCCCCAGCGGGGGACCCAGTACTTC.

The chain links TRBV18 to TRBJ2-1, with TRBD2 matching 8 bases. The CDR3 sequence is 15 residues long. Germline CDR1 is KGHSH and CDR2 is LQKENI. J lost 3 bases, V lost 0 bases, and 1 base had no gene match. CDR3 residues: CASSPPSGGYNEQFF. CDR3 nucleotide sequence: TGTGCCAGCTCACCACCAAGCGGGGGCTACAATGAGCAGTTCTTC.

This chain joins TRBV4-1 and TRBJ1-3, with TRBD1 identical over 7 bases. The junction had 4 bases not matched to a gene; V was cut back by 1 base and J by 4 bases. The CDR3 covers 15 residues. From germline, CDR1 is MGHRA and CDR2 YSYEKL. CDR3 loop: CASSQATGVGNTIYF. The DNA for the CDR3 is TGCGCCAGCAGCCAAGCTACAGGGGTAGGAAACACCATATATTTT.

The rearrangement links TRBV5-1 to TRBJ1-4; TRBD1 matches 10 bases. Germline-derived CDR1 and CDR2 are SGHRS and YFSETQ. The CDR3 is made up of 15 amino acids. J gave up 6 bases and V 1 base, and 3 bases lay outside the gene matches. The CDR3 protein is CASSLKGTGDEKLFF. In DNA form, the CDR3 reads TGCGCCAGCAGCTTGAAGGGGACAGGGGATGAAAAACTGTTTTTT.

This clonotype appeared a few times. This chain connects TRBV6-2 or TRBV6-3 to TRBJ2-3; D is possibly TRBD1 (6 bases). CDR3 size: 16 residues. V was trimmed by 2 bases and J by 3 bases, leaving 15 bases between them. The germline V gene has CDR1 MNHEY and CDR2 SVGEGT. CDR3 amino acids: CASSYLDRRATDTQYF. The CDR3 region has the DNA TGTGCCAGCAGTTACCTTGACAGGAGAGCGACAGATACGCAGTATTTT.

This rearrangement joins TRBV29-1 to TRBJ2-1; tentative D call: TRBD1 (5 bases). This CDR3 has 12 amino acids. V lost 2 bases and J lost 10, with 12 bases in between. Per the germline V gene, CDR1 is SQVTM and CDR2 is ANQGSEA. CDR3 bases: TGCAGCGTTGAATCATCAGGGATCGAGCAGTTCTTC. Its protein product is CSVESSGIEQFF.